The next 17 T cell receptor beta chains were all read from a single sample in a study of OX40 agonist ivuxolimab in advanced cancers. Only in-frame clones appear in the TCRdb table, and some are missing; sequencing was by immunoSEQ multiplex PCR. The sample carries 85,000 to 100,000 clones, more than 80% recorded once. The sequencing here drew on CD4+ or CD8+ T cells sorted from blood, taken in a trial of the OX40 agonist ivuxolimab. The receptors were gathered from an adult with an advanced solid tumor such as melanoma, head and neck, liver or kidney cancer.

V gene TRBV7-6 combines with J gene TRBJ2-2; D gene uncertain. The CDR3 sequence is 15 residues long. Trimming cost V 0 bases and J 0 bases, with 5 bases left between them. Germline V gives CDR1 SGHVS, CDR2 FNYEAQ. DNA of the CDR3: TGTGCCAGCAGCTTAGCAGACGCGAACACCGGGGAGCTGTTTTTT. It translates to CASSLADANTGELFF.

This sequence joins TRBV7-8 and TRBJ2-3; weak D call: TRBD2 (6 bases). CDR3 length equals 11 residues. CDR1 is SGHVS, CDR2 FQNEAQ, per germline. Trimming removed 8 bases from V and 6 bases from J, with 9 bases in between. The CDR3 bases are TGTGCCAGCTCCCGGGGGGATACGCAGTATTTT. This gives the protein CASSRGDTQYF.

CDR3 bases: TGTGCCAGTAATCCCCAAGGGGCGGGAGGTAGAAACGAGACCCAGTACTTC. It is translated as CASNPQGAGGRNETQYF. The V and J genes are TRBV19 and TRBJ2-5, with 8 positions matching TRBD2. With V trimmed by 7 bases and J by 5 bases, 18 bases remained unmatched. The CDR3 is 17 amino acids. From germline, CDR1 is LNHDA and CDR2 SQIVND (reference sequence).

This sequence joins TRBV28 and TRBJ2-5; TRBD2 might be the D (7 bases). Germline values: CDR1 MDHEN, CDR2 SYDVKM. The CDR3 contains 16 residues. V lost 6 bases, J lost 4 bases, and 21 bases lay in between. The CDR3 DNA reads as TGTGCCAGCAGCCCCTACCCTAGCGCGGGGGCAGAGACCCAGTACTTC. It encodes CASSPYPSAGAETQYF.

This clone was counted once. V is TRBV6-5 and J is TRBJ1-1; the D gene is possibly TRBD1 (6 bases). Looked up from germline, CDR1 is MNHEY and CDR2 is SVGAGI. V was pared by 7 bases and J by 4 bases, with 16 bases between. The CDR3 is made up of 14 amino acids. CDR3 amino acids: CASTPMGAITEAFF. The CDR3 DNA is TGTGCCAGCACCCCCATGGGGGCTATCACTGAAGCTTTCTTT.

The chain recombines TRBV5-4 with TRBJ2-1; possible D gene TRBD1, 5 bases. The ends were cut back, 0 bases at V and 5 bases at J, with 12 bases in the middle. The CDR3 runs to 15 residues. Germline V gives CDR1 SGHNT, CDR2 YYREEE (reference sequence). The CDR3 spells CASSLAAGSNNEQFF. The CDR3 DNA sequence: TGTGCCAGCAGCTTGGCGGCAGGGTCCAACAATGAGCAGTTCTTC. The full variable domain, completed using reference TRBV5-4 and TRBJ2-1, is ETGVTQSPTHLIKTRGQQVTLRCSSQSGHNTVSWYQQALGQGPQFIFQYYREEENGRGNFPPRFSGLQFPNYSSELNVNALELDDSALYLCASSLAAGSNNEQFFGPGTRLTVL.

The V gene is TRBV27, the J gene TRBJ1-1, with D unclear. Germline V lookup: CDR1 MNHEY, CDR2 SMNVEV (reference sequence). Between the trimmed V and J ends, which lost 7 bases and 3 bases, there was a span of 15 bases. The CDR3 is made up of 14 amino acids. This CDR3 reads CASTVAGLYTEAFF. The CDR3 DNA follows: TGTGCCAGCACCGTGGCCGGACTCTACACTGAAGCTTTCTTT.

The rearrangement uses TRBV10-3 and TRBJ2-1; D call uncertain. The germline V and J ends were trimmed by 3 bases and 5 bases, with 5 bases remaining between them. CDR3 length equals 12 residues. Germline V gene sequence: CDR1 ENHRY, CDR2 SYGVKD. The CDR3 is CAISDGDNEQFF. The CDR3 DNA reads TGTGCCATCAGTGACGGAGACAATGAGCAGTTCTTC.

The chain carries TRBV2 and TRBJ2-7, with TRBD2 matching over 7 bases. With V trimmed by 7 bases and J by 1 base, 7 bases remained unmatched. CDR3 length: 14 residues. CDR1 is SNHLY and CDR2 is FYNNEI in the germline V gene. This chain's CDR3 is CASMGGSGSYEQYF. In DNA, the CDR3 is TGTGCCAGCATGGGAGGGAGCGGGTCCTACGAGCAGTACTTC.

The chain employs TRBV5-1 and TRBJ1-1; no firm D call. The CDR3 consists of 13 residues. CDR1 SGHRS and CDR2 YFSETQ come from the germline V gene. The V and J ends lost 1 base and 7 bases respectively, with 11 bases between them. CDR3 nucleotide sequence: TGCGCCAGCAGCTTGCGATTCCCGCATGAAGCTTTCTTT. Translated, it gives CASSLRFPHEAFF. Full variable domain (outside the CDR3, taken from reference TRBV5-1 and TRBJ1-1): KAGVTQTPRYLIKTRGQQVTLSCSPISGHRSVSWYQQTPGQGLQFLFEYFSETQRNKGNFPGRFSGRQFSNSRSEMNVSTLELGDSALYLCASSLRFPHEAFFGQGTRLTVV.

The chain couples TRBV14 to TRBJ1-2; D call uncertain. Germline lookup yields CDR1 SGHDN and CDR2 FVKESK. The CDR3 consists of 14 residues. With 4 bases removed from V and 7 bases from J, the gap between germline ends came to 16 bases. Written as DNA, the CDR3 is TGTGCCAGCAGCCCTATTGGGGTGGGTGCTGGCTACACCTTC. This encodes CASSPIGVGAGYTF. The full variable domain, rest sourced from reference TRBV14 and TRBJ1-2, is EAGVTQFPSHSVIEKGQTVTLRCDPISGHDNLYWYRRVMGKEIKFLLHFVKESKQDESGMPNNRFLAERTGGTYSTLKVQPAELEDSGVYFCASSPIGVGAGYTFGSGTRLTVV.

J is TRBJ1-1 and V is TRBV2; D is ambiguous. V lost 7 bases, J lost 5 bases, and 17 bases lay in between. The CDR3 sequence is 14 residues long. CDR1 is SNHLY and CDR2 is FYNNEI in the germline V gene. For the CDR3, the DNA is TGTGCCAGCAATCAAGAGAGGGTGGGTACTGAAGCTTTCTTT. Translated: CASNQERVGTEAFF. Based on the CDR3 plus reference TRBV2 and TRBJ1-1, the full variable domain is EPEVTQTPSHQVTQMGQEVILRCVPISNHLYFYWYRQILGQKVEFLVSFYNNEISEKSEIFDDQFSVERPDGSNFTLKIRSTKLEDSAMYFCASNQERVGTEAFFGQGTRLTVV.

The rearrangement links TRBV5-1 to TRBJ2-1; D possibly corresponds to TRBD2 (7 bases). The CDR3 totals 15 residues. Germline assignment: CDR1 SGHRS and CDR2 YFSETQ. The ends were cut back, 5 bases at V and 5 bases at J, with 17 bases in the middle. The CDR3 spells CASRGASGGNNEQFF. As DNA, the CDR3 is TGCGCCAGCAGGGGGGCTAGCGGAGGTAACAATGAGCAGTTCTTC.

J is TRBJ2-7 and V is TRBV27; TRBD1 matches 9 bases. Germline V lookup: CDR1 MNHEY, CDR2 SMNVEV (reference sequence). The CDR3 sequence is 15 residues long. Trimming removed 4 bases from V and 0 bases from J; junction bases left unmatched: 4. The CDR3 coding sequence is TGTGCCAGCAGTTCCCGGACAGGGGTCTCCTACGAGCAGTACTTC. This encodes CASSSRTGVSYEQYF.

This clone has a single count. In the same sample, other DNA sequences code for this CDR3. This sequence joins TRBV11-2 and TRBJ1-1, with 8 bases matching TRBD1. The CDR3 has 13 residues. With V trimmed by 8 bases and J by 10 bases, 12 bases remained unmatched. The germline V gene encodes CDR1 SGHAT and CDR2 FQNNGV. In nucleotides, the CDR3 is TGTGCCAGCCTACCCGACAGGGGCGTGCGAGCTTTCTTT. This sequence encodes CASLPDRGVRAFF.

The chain recombines TRBV5-6 with TRBJ1-5, with 7 bases matching TRBD1. The junction had 5 bases not matched to a gene; V was cut back by 4 bases and J by 1 base. This CDR3 has 15 residues. Looked up from germline, CDR1 is SGHDT and CDR2 is YYEEEE. DNA of the CDR3: TGTGCCAGCAGCCACAGGGGAGGGAGCAATCAGCCCCAGCATTTT. Its protein product is CASSHRGGSNQPQHF.

CDR3 nucleotides: TGTGCCAGCAGCCCCCCCGGGGAGCTGTTTTTT. Translation: CASSPPGELFF. This sequence joins TRBV2 and TRBJ2-2; no clear D. Looked up from germline, CDR1 is SNHLY and CDR2 is FYNNEI. V shed 6 bases and J shed 6 bases, with 5 bases lying between them. The CDR3 length is 11 residues.